Listed below are T cell receptor beta chains from one sample, sequenced in a study of T-cell reconstitution after alpha-beta-depleted transplantation in children. TCRdb fed the PCR reads into MiXCR, producing one record per CDR3 protein. The table includes about a million distinct CDR3 sequences, roughly 31% detected once. Material: PBMCs, mostly from graft donor cells, obtained 360 days after TCRalphabeta/CD19-depleted stem cell transplant. Every receptor here comes from a boy under two years old who had a stem cell transplant for SCID, so the T cells may come from the graft donor. Both conserved end residues are trimmed from each CDR3.

J	V	CDR3
TRBJ1-2	TRBV20-1	SARDPAASRYT
TRBJ2-3	TRBV4-1	ASSQVAEWLEGLNTDTQY
TRBJ2-1	TRBV12-5	ASGLGQGMRGEQF
TRBJ2-1	TRBV5-1	ASSSWRSYNEQF
TRBJ1-2	TRBV10-3	AISHPGEDGYT
TRBJ2-6	TRBV6-5	ASSYEGWDSGANVLT
TRBJ1-2	TRBV28	ASSKQSSYGYT
TRBJ2-3	TRBV5-1	ASSLEYRDTQY
TRBJ2-7	TRBV15	ATSRDLSLAGLYEQY
TRBJ2-1	TRBV20-1	SARVGVDYNEQF
TRBJ1-1	TRBV10-3	AISGQEFTEAF
TRBJ2-5	TRBV6-1	ASSEAWGVGETQY
TRBJ2-7	TRBV10-3	AISEPGSYEQY
TRBJ2-2	TRBV5-5	ASSSHRGINTGELF
TRBJ2-7	TRBV4-1	ASSPGTGPYYEQY
TRBJ2-1	TRBV11-2	ASSSPLAGGPGFYNEQF
TRBJ2-4	TRBV18	ASSPLQSKNIQY
TRBJ2-7	TRBV19	ASSIDGTGGYEQY
TRBJ2-7	TRBV29-1	SVVEGLAWEQY
TRBJ2-7	TRBV20-1	SARRATWDREN
TRBJ1-6	TRBV6-1	ASSSGQVNSPLH
TRBJ2-3	TRBV20-1	SASWARFPDTQY
TRBJ2-1	TRBV5-5	ASSLIAGFNEQF
TRBJ2-1	TRBV5-5	ASSQGLVGSYNEQF
TRBJ1-5	TRBV10-3	AISEVWGMSNQPQH
TRBJ2-3	TRBV7-3	ASSQFGLAGGTDTQY
TRBJ2-3	TRBV4-2	ASSPLAGLPTDTQY
TRBJ2-1	TRBV7-8	ASSLSTSGGIYNEQF
TRBJ1-5	TRBV6-1	ASRPDRDSNQPQH
TRBJ1-1	TRBV4-3	ASSQGRKQGEATEAF
TRBJ1-2	TRBV5-1	ASGRTRVNYGYT
TRBJ2-5	TRBV7-9	ASSIDRGGQETQY
TRBJ1-1	TRBV5-6	ASSIQGLGLNTEAF
TRBJ2-7	TRBV30	AWSGGISTSEQY
TRBJ2-7	TRBV5-1	ASSRTGPGAYEQY
TRBJ2-5	TRBV5-1	ASSRMQGGEPQETQY
TRBJ1-3	TRBV12-3/TRBV12-4	ASSPPGGVGAGNTIY
TRBJ2-3	TRBV3-1	ASSQDTSGVGDTQY
TRBJ2-7	TRBV5-1	ASSFTGYRPTSYEQY
TRBJ2-1	TRBV5-1	ASSLGTSGGPTGF
TRBJ1-2	TRBV5-1	ASSPEDRGGGYT
TRBJ1-5	TRBV7-9	ASSTSGGAGQPQH
TRBJ2-2	TRBV7-7	ASSPQGVGTGELF
TRBJ2-1	TRBV6-5	ASSYYLQGGEQF
TRBJ1-1	TRBV4-1	ASSPRGGFTEAF
TRBJ1-5	TRBV25-1	ASSGQGIFQPQH
TRBJ1-5	TRBV6-5	ASRAGGGYQPQH